The 17 T cell receptor beta chains below come from one sample, sequenced in a study of regulatory T cells in long-lasting Graves disease. Time point in this sample: persistent/refractory GD, antithyroid drugs over 5 years with positive TRAb. Extracted RNA from PBMCs served as the source of the TCR library. To make TCR beta libraries, researchers used iRepertoire HTBI primers and Arm-PCR of CDR3 regions. TCRdb called the multiplex PCR reads again in MiXCR, with one record for every CDR3 protein. In the table there are some 300,000 distinct CDR3 sequences, around 23% of which are singletons. The sample here was peripheral blood mononuclear cells (PBMCs), taken when the disease was refractory, from a patient treated with antithyroid drugs. The receptors shown here come from a female donor with Graves disease.

This clonotype appeared many times. The chain employs TRBV7-2 and TRBJ1-5; a weak D match, TRBD1 (6 bases). Trimming pared 1 base from V and 0 bases from J, leaving 10 bases between. Germline values: CDR1 SGHTA, CDR2 FQGNSA. This CDR3 has 16 amino acids. Here the CDR3 reads CASSLVGGLSNQPQHF. In nucleotides, the CDR3 is TGTGCCAGCAGCTTAGTGGGGGGGCTTAGCAATCAGCCCCAGCATTTT. Looking up the rest from reference TRBV7-2 and TRBJ1-5 gives the full variable domain: GAGVSQSPSNKVTEKGKDVELRCDPISGHTALYWYRQSLGQGLEFLIYFQGNSAPDKSGLPSDRFSAERTGGSVSTLTIQRTQQEDSAVYLCASSLVGGLSNQPQHFGDGTRLSIL.

The chain links TRBV12-3 or TRBV12-4 to TRBJ1-6; D perhaps matches TRBD1 (5 bases). CDR3 length equals 15 residues. Trimming took off 7 bases at V and 10 bases at J, with 20 bases between the two ends. CDR3 loop: CASTWGGNTGSPLHF. The CDR3 DNA sequence: TGTGCCAGCACCTGGGGGGGGAATACAGGATCACCCCTCCACTTT.

This chain links TRBV5-1 with TRBJ2-1; D gene unclear. Trimming took 0 bases from V and 2 from J, leaving 15 bases between them. The CDR3 spans 17 residues. Germline V lookup: CDR1 SGHRS, CDR2 YFSETQ. The CDR3 DNA is TGCGCCAGCAGCTTGGGCCTACTGCTGGGCCCCTACAATGAGCAGTTCTTC. It yields the protein CASSLGLLLGPYNEQFF. The full variable domain, with the rest looked up from reference TRBV5-1 and TRBJ2-1, is KAGVTQTPRYLIKTRGQQVTLSCSPISGHRSVSWYQQTPGQGLQFLFEYFSETQRNKGNFPGRFSGRQFSNSRSEMNVSTLELGDSALYLCASSLGLLLGPYNEQFFGPGTRLTVL.

This clonotype showed up just once. This sequence may be a read error, since a much larger clone differs from it by one base. The rearrangement uses TRBV15 and TRBJ2-5; D unclear. Germline CDR1 reads LNHNV; CDR2 reads YYDKDF (reference sequence). Trimming cost V 0 bases and J 7 bases, with 9 bases left between them. The CDR3 is made up of 13 amino acids. CDR3 residues: CATSREFVGTQYF. The CDR3 DNA reads TGTGCCACCAGCAGAGAATTTGTGGGGACCCAGTACTTC.

The table lists this clonotype with many counts. CDR3 nucleotide sequence: TGTGCCAGCAGCTATAACACCGGGGAGCTGTTTTTT. Translated, it gives CASSYNTGELFF. This chain uses TRBV12-3 or TRBV12-4 with TRBJ2-2; D call uncertain. This CDR3 has 12 amino acids. The V end lost 6 bases, the J end lost 2 bases, and 4 bases lay between the germline ends.

This clonotype occurred many times. The V gene is TRBV28, the J gene TRBJ2-5, with a weak D call TRBD2 (6 bases). The germline V and J ends were trimmed by 2 bases and 1 base, with 11 bases remaining between them. CDR3 length equals 15 residues. CDR1 is MDHEN, CDR2 SYDVKM, per germline. The CDR3 reads CASSLGGGRQETQYF. The CDR3 coding sequence is TGTGCCAGCAGTTTAGGTGGAGGGCGCCAAGAGACCCAGTACTTC.

This clonotype was found a few times. The chain has TRBV20-1 and TRBJ2-4, with D tentatively TRBD2 (6 bases). V lost 7 bases to trimming and J lost 6 bases, with 13 bases between them. CDR1 is DFQATT and CDR2 is SNEGSKA in the germline V gene (reference sequence). The CDR3 loop spans 12 amino acids. The CDR3 DNA sequence: TGCAGTGGGGCGGGGCCGGGAAACATTCAGTACTTC. Translating gives CSGAGPGNIQYF.

The chain couples TRBV6-5 to TRBJ1-5, with D possibly TRBD1 on 6 matching bases. The CDR3 runs to 16 residues. With 4 bases removed from V and 11 bases from J, the gap between germline ends came to 24 bases. Germline-derived CDR1 and CDR2 are MNHEY and SVGAGI. The CDR3 DNA reads as TGTGCCAGCAGTTTTGCTTTCGGTGGACAGCCCGGGTCCCAGCATTTT. Translating it yields CASSFAFGGQPGSQHF.

This clonotype was recorded many times. V is TRBV12-3 or TRBV12-4 and J is TRBJ1-2; D perhaps matches TRBD1 (5 bases). The CDR3 extends over 15 amino acids. Deletions cut 10 bases from V and 0 bases from J, with 18 bases between. The CDR3 loop reads CATPSGGSTNYGYTF. The CDR3 nucleotides read TGTGCCACCCCGTCCGGGGGGTCAACTAACTATGGCTACACCTTC.

This chain connects TRBV15 to TRBJ2-3, with no clear D. V lost 0 bases and J 6 bases, leaving 7 bases between the germline ends. CDR3 length equals 13 residues. Per germline, CDR1 LNHNV and CDR2 YYDKDF (reference sequence). CDR3 nucleotides: TGTGCCACCAGCAGAGATGGGATGGATACGCAGTATTTT. Translated: CATSRDGMDTQYF.

This clonotype was counted only a few times. The chain links TRBV20-1 to TRBJ2-2, with D perhaps TRBD1 (5 bases). Germline V gene lookup returns CDR1 DFQATT and CDR2 SNEGSKA (reference sequence). The CDR3 sequence is 12 residues long. Deletions cut 3 bases from V and 6 bases from J, with 8 bases between. In DNA, the CDR3 is TGCAGTGCTAGGGGGCCCGCCGGGGAGCTGTTTTTT. Translation gives CSARGPAGELFF.

This clonotype was counted ten times or more. The rearrangement joins TRBV6-1 to TRBJ2-6; a possible D gene is TRBD2 (5 bases). The germline CDR1 and CDR2 sequences are MNHNS and SASEGT. Trimming removed 6 bases from V and 0 bases from J, with 18 bases in between. This CDR3 contains 18 residues. CDR3 bases: TGTGCCAGCAGCCCTAGCATCGGTCAACCCTCTGGGGCCAACGTCCTGACTTTC. It translates to CASSPSIGQPSGANVLTF.

This clonotype was seen ten or more times. V is TRBV7-2 and J is TRBJ2-4; D is possibly TRBD2 (6 bases). CDR3 size: 12 residues. V was pared by 3 bases and J by 9 bases, with 9 bases between. Germline-derived CDR1 and CDR2 are SGHTA and FQGNSA. The CDR3 here is CASSLEGAIQYF. The CDR3 nucleotides read TGTGCCAGCAGCTTGGAGGGCGCCATTCAGTACTTC.

This clonotype was detected only a few times. This rearrangement joins TRBV7-9 to TRBJ1-3; D is uncertain. This CDR3 has 13 amino acids. Germline V lookup: CDR1 SEHNR, CDR2 FQNEAQ (reference sequence). V lost 4 bases, J lost 2 bases, and 6 bases lay in between. In DNA, the CDR3 is TGTGCCAGCAGCTGGGCCACTGGAAACACCATATATTTT. Translated, it gives CASSWATGNTIYF.

V usage is TRBV4-2 and J usage is TRBJ1-1; the D gene is possibly TRBD1 (5 bases). CDR3 length equals 15 residues. Germline V gives CDR1 LGHNA, CDR2 YNFKEQ. V was pared by 1 base and J by 5 bases, with 14 bases between. The CDR3 loop reads CASSQGSDSGTEAFF. CDR3 bases: TGTGCCAGCAGCCAAGGATCGGACTCAGGGACTGAAGCTTTCTTT.

This clonotype was counted ten times or more. The rearrangement joins TRBV12-3 or TRBV12-4 to TRBJ2-7; D gene unclear. This CDR3 contains 12 residues. V was pared by 1 base and J by 5 bases, with 6 bases between. CDR3 DNA sequence: TGTGCCAGCAGTTTAGGGGATAACGAGCAGTACTTC. Its protein product is CASSLGDNEQYF.

This clonotype was seen ten or more times. CDR3 nucleotide sequence: TGTGCCAGCAGTTTGGGGGAAGTCTACTCACCCCTCCACTTT. This translates into CASSLGEVYSPLHF. This chain uses TRBV12-3 or TRBV12-4 with TRBJ1-6; TRBD1 might be the D (5 bases). This CDR3 spans 14 amino acids. The V end lost 3 bases, the J end lost 10 bases, and 13 bases lay between the germline ends.